Detailed here is one T cell receptor beta chain. Its antigen remains unknown. This CDR3 spans 15 amino acids. The germline CDR1 and CDR2 sequences are SGHRS and YFSETQ. The V segment lost 9 bases and the J segment 0 bases; nucleotides outside the gene matches: 8. Healthy bone marrow donors made up the donors. This sample is drawn from a study of cytomegalovirus exposure and HLA in healthy donors. Amplification used 60 Vbeta primers and 13 Jbeta primers. Generated by immunoSEQ multiplex PCR, the TCRdb table keeps only in-frame clones and is missing some. The table includes roughly 120,000 clones, around 10% detected once. Study-wide findings and caveats: There were reportedly fewer N-insertions in an Asian-associated ancestry cluster than the approximately 670-donor mean, in a later analysis. In most subjects, TCR beta sequences reportedly gave accurate predictions of HLA-A and HLA-B alleles. Per published reports, the classifier diagnosed cytomegalovirus status with high specificity and sensitivity.

J is TRBJ2-1 and V is TRBV5-1, with TRBD2 matching over 8 bases. This clonotype was sampled from a man in his thirties or forties in good health and CMV-seronegative. Sample: PBMCs. The CDR3 region is CATGRAESSYNEQFF. DNA of the CDR3: TGCGCCACCGGGAGGGCCGAGAGCTCCTACAATGAGCAGTTCTTC.